Following are 12 T cell receptor beta chains from one sample sequenced in a study of T-cell reconstitution after alpha-beta-depleted transplantation in children. Preparation of the TCRbeta library used unique molecular identifiers. TCRdb re-called the PCR reads through MiXCR, storing one row per CDR3 protein. The sample carries roughly 670,000 distinct CDR3 sequences, about an eighth recorded once. Specimen: PBMCs, collected before TCRalphabeta/CD19-depleted stem cell transplant. These TCRs come from a girl aged 2 to 10 with congenital amegakaryocytic thrombocytopenia, due to receive a stem cell transplant.

In its sample, this clonotype was seen many times. The gene calls are TRBV20-1 and TRBJ1-4, with unresolved D. Germline CDR1 is DFQATT and CDR2 is SNEGSKA (reference sequence). The CDR3 sequence is 13 residues long. The germline V and J ends were trimmed by 1 base and 8 bases, with 11 bases remaining between them. The chain's CDR3 is CSARVPAEEKLFF. The CDR3 DNA reads TGCAGTGCTAGAGTCCCAGCGGAGGAAAAACTGTTTTTT.

Ten or more counts support this clonotype. V usage is TRBV6-2 or TRBV6-3 and J usage is TRBJ1-1, with D possibly being TRBD1 (6 bases). The germline V gene has CDR1 MNHEY and CDR2 SVGEGT. This CDR3 comprises 13 residues. Trimming took 8 bases from V and 6 from J, leaving 16 bases between them. CDR3 sequence reads: CASSGQGSPEAFF. As DNA, the CDR3 is TGTGCCAGCTCGGGCCAGGGGTCCCCTGAAGCTTTCTTT.

This clonotype has more than one count but fewer than ten. V and J are TRBV20-1 and TRBJ2-1, with 13 bases aligning to TRBD2. V was clipped by 4 bases and J by 8 bases; unmatched bases: 2. This CDR3 has 13 residues. CDR1 and CDR2 from the germline V gene are DFQATT and SNEGSKA (reference sequence). CDR3 sequence (DNA): TGCAGTGCTACAGGACTAGCGGGGGATGAGCAGTTCTTC. Protein product: CSATGLAGDEQFF.

This clonotype was recorded at least ten times. This chain links TRBV7-6 with TRBJ1-2, with no clear D. Germline V gene data show CDR1 as SGHVS and CDR2 as FNYEAQ. Trimming left V 3 bases short and J 4 bases short, with 12 bases between. CDR3 length equals 14 residues. The CDR3 reads CASSFVAASYGYTF. The CDR3 DNA sequence: TGTGCCAGCAGCTTTGTGGCAGCCAGCTATGGCTACACCTTC. The whole variable domain, remainder taken from reference TRBV7-6 and TRBJ1-2, is GAGVSQSPRYKVTKRGQDVALRCDPISGHVSLYWYRQALGQGPEFLTYFNYEAQQDKSGLPNDRFSAERPEGSISTLTIQRTEQRDSAMYRCASSFVAASYGYTFGSGTRLTVV.

This clonotype was found many times. This chain uses TRBV6-5 with TRBJ2-1; D is undetermined. V lost 0 bases and J 2 bases, leaving 14 bases between the germline ends. Per the germline V gene, CDR1 is MNHEY and CDR2 is SVGAGI. The CDR3 length is 17 residues. The CDR3 protein is CASSYSVEAYTYNEQFF. For the CDR3, the DNA is TGTGCCAGCAGTTACTCGGTTGAAGCATACACCTACAATGAGCAGTTCTTC.

The rearrangement links TRBV14 to TRBJ2-5, with D uncertain. Germline loops: CDR1 SGHDN, CDR2 FVKESK. V lost 3 bases, J lost 1 base, and 9 bases lay in between. CDR3 size: 14 residues. CDR3 bases: TGTGCCAGCAGCCAGGCTGGATTCCAAGAGACCCAGTACTTC. Its translation is CASSQAGFQETQYF.

About this clonotype itself: At one boundary the junction diverges from the germline segment, which might be a read error. This CDR3 is CSARGDRHTGELFF. The DNA for the CDR3 is TGCAGTGCGAGAGGGGACCGTCACACCGGGGAGCTGTTTTTT. The chain joins TRBV20-1 to TRBJ2-2, with D perhaps being TRBD1 or TRBD2 (5 bases each). Germline V gene data show CDR1 as DFQATT and CDR2 as SNEGSKA (reference sequence). The CDR3 contains 14 residues.

Written as DNA, the CDR3 is TGTGCCAGCACGGGATTAGGAGGGAACACTGAAGCTTTCTTT. It codes for CASTGLGGNTEAFF. The rearrangement joins TRBV18 to TRBJ1-1; D uncertain. The CDR3 runs to 14 residues. V lost 8 bases and J 1 base, leaving 14 bases between the germline ends. Germline V gene lookup returns CDR1 KGHSH and CDR2 LQKENI.

The chain recombines TRBV29-1 with TRBJ2-1; TRBD2 agrees at 9 bases. The CDR3 loop spans 13 amino acids. The ends lost 4 bases at V and 8 bases at J; junction bases unmatched: 6. Per the germline V gene, CDR1 is SQVTM and CDR2 is ANQGSEA. This chain's CDR3 is CSVGGGTSYEQFF. Written as DNA, the CDR3 is TGCAGCGTTGGGGGGGGGACTAGCTATGAGCAGTTCTTC.

This clonotype was counted at least ten times. The chain joins TRBV5-5 to TRBJ2-1, with TRBD2 identical over 12 bases. V trimming: 1 base; J trimming: 6 bases; junction bases outside the gene matches: 11. The CDR3 is 18 residues long. Germline assignment: CDR1 SGHKS and CDR2 YYEKEE (reference sequence). This CDR3 reads CASSLSLGGLAGINEQFF. CDR3 in DNA: TGTGCCAGCAGCTTGAGTCTGGGTGGACTAGCGGGAATCAATGAGCAGTTCTTC.

This clonotype was picked up many times. The CDR3 nucleotides read TGCGCCAGCAGCTTAATAGCGGGAGTTGGTAATGAGCAGTTCTTC. Protein: CASSLIAGVGNEQFF. The chain joins TRBV5-1 to TRBJ2-1; 9 positions agree with TRBD2. The V gene's germline CDR1 is SGHRS and CDR2 YFSETQ. Trimming removed 2 bases from V and 7 bases from J; junction bases left unmatched: 7. This CDR3 is 15 amino acids long.

The table lists this clonotype with a few counts. J is TRBJ2-3 and V is TRBV12-3 or TRBV12-4; 9 bases line up with TRBD2. This CDR3 contains 13 residues. Trimming at V came to 11 bases and at J to 2 bases, leaving 5 bases not matched to a gene. The CDR3 is CASSGKITDTQYF. As DNA, the CDR3 is TGTGCCTCTAGCGGGAAAATCACAGATACGCAGTATTTT.